The next 12 T cell receptor beta chains were all read from a single sample in a study of T cell responses to AZD1222 COVID-19 vaccine. Using immunoSEQ multiplex PCR, the repertoire was profiled, and TCRdb retains in-frame clones only, with some absent. The table includes tens of thousands of clones, 80% to 90% detected once. Sequencing used peripheral blood, obtained 28 days after the second AZD1222 dose. Source of these receptors: an adult who received the AZD1222 COVID-19 vaccine.

The chain combines TRBV7-9 with TRBJ2-1; TRBD2 aligns across 7 bases. CDR3 length: 15 residues. The germline CDR1 and CDR2 sequences are SEHNR and FQNEAQ (reference sequence). V lost 5 bases and J lost 6; bases outside the gene matches: 10. CDR3 nucleotide sequence: TGTGCCAGCAGCCCCTCCGGGACTAACGGCAATGAGCAGTTCTTC. Translation: CASSPSGTNGNEQFF.

The J gene is TRBJ2-3, the V gene TRBV7-9; possibly TRBD1 for D (6 bases). Per germline, CDR1 SEHNR and CDR2 FQNEAQ (reference sequence). CDR3 length: 15 amino acids. V gave up 5 bases and J gave up 2 bases, with 14 bases separating them. The CDR3, as DNA: TGTGCCAGCAGCCCGGCACAGGGAAACACAGATACGCAGTATTTT. It is translated as CASSPAQGNTDTQYF.

This chain joins TRBV29-1 and TRBJ2-5, with D possibly being TRBD2 (5 bases). Germline V gene data show CDR1 as SQVTM and CDR2 as ANQGSEA. Trimming stripped 4 bases from V and 4 bases from J, with 10 bases between. The CDR3 has 12 amino acids. The CDR3 DNA is TGCAGCGTTGTGGCTAGCATAGAGACCCAGTACTTC. It yields the protein CSVVASIETQYF.

The chain uses TRBV11-1 and TRBJ2-3; the D gene could be TRBD1 or TRBD2 (6 bases each). V was cut by 8 bases and J by 2 bases, with 20 bases left in between. The CDR3 is made up of 16 amino acids. Germline CDR1 reads SGHAT; CDR2 reads FQDESV (reference sequence). The CDR3 sequence: CASAKGGNLNTDTQYF. CDR3 nucleotide sequence: TGTGCCAGCGCAAAGGGGGGTAACCTTAACACAGATACGCAGTATTTT.

The chain couples TRBV6-5 to TRBJ1-2; TRBD1 matches at 8 bases. From germline, CDR1 is MNHEY and CDR2 SVGAGI. This CDR3 comprises 14 residues. Unmatched junction bases numbered 9, after V lost 6 bases and J lost 6 bases. CDR3 in DNA: TGTGCCAGCAGCCACGACAGGGGAAGGGATGGCTACACCTTC. It yields the protein CASSHDRGRDGYTF.

The genes are TRBV29-1 and TRBJ2-2, with TRBD1 matching over 7 bases. CDR1 and CDR2 (germline): SQVTM, ANQGSEA. Trimming cost V 6 bases and J 4 bases; bases outside gene matches: 2. The CDR3 is 12 residues long. CDR3 DNA: TGCAGCGTAGACAGGGCCACCGGGGAGCTGTTTTTT. This encodes CSVDRATGELFF.

V gene TRBV24-1 combines with J gene TRBJ2-7; the D is unclear. The CDR3 extends over 14 amino acids. Germline CDR1 is KGHDR and CDR2 is SFDVKD. Trimming cost V 9 bases and J 0 bases, with 14 bases left between them. In nucleotides, the CDR3 is TGTGCCACCTCCCCGGGCGGTAGCTCCTACGAGCAGTACTTC. Its protein is CATSPGGSSYEQYF.

In nucleotides, the CDR3 is TGCAGTGCTAGTGGCCGGGGGTATGGCTACACCTTC. Its translation is CSASGRGYGYTF. This rearrangement joins TRBV20-1 to TRBJ1-2, with D maybe TRBD1 (5 bases). The CDR3 runs to 12 residues. Trimming stripped 3 bases from V and 5 bases from J, with 10 bases between. CDR1 and CDR2 from the germline V gene are DFQATT and SNEGSKA (reference sequence).

The chain recombines TRBV7-2 with TRBJ1-2; possible D gene TRBD1, 5 bases. From germline, CDR1 is SGHTA and CDR2 FQGNSA. This CDR3 spans 13 amino acids. Trimming took 2 bases from V and 7 from J, leaving 11 bases between them. The CDR3 nucleotides are TGTGCCAGCAGCTTAAGACAGAGACCTGGCTACACCTTC. Translation gives CASSLRQRPGYTF.

This chain connects TRBV12-3 or TRBV12-4 to TRBJ1-4, with D unclear. Trimming cost V 8 bases and J 7 bases, with 14 bases left between them. The CDR3 loop spans 13 amino acids. The CDR3 spells CASSTVRGEKLFF. In DNA form, the CDR3 reads TGTGCCAGCTCTACAGTGCGAGGTGAAAAACTGTTTTTT.

The chain links TRBV6-2 or TRBV6-3 to TRBJ2-7; D unresolved. Germline V CDR1 and CDR2: MNHEY, SVGEGT. Trimming cost V 6 bases and J 4 bases, with 16 bases left between them. This CDR3 has 14 amino acids. The CDR3 DNA reads TGTGCCAGCAGCCCTTACCCAAAAAGTTACGAGCAGTACTTC. This translates into CASSPYPKSYEQYF.

Details on this clone: The sample contains more than one DNA sequence encoding this CDR3. The chain links TRBV11-3 to TRBJ2-1; TRBD1 or TRBD2 may be the D gene (5 bases each). V was pared by 3 bases and J by 5 bases, with 8 bases between. The CDR3 extends over 13 amino acids. The germline V gene encodes CDR1 SGHNT and CDR2 YENEEA. CDR3 bases: TGTGCCAGCAGCTTGGGACGGAACAATGAGCAGTTCTTC. Translating it yields CASSLGRNNEQFF.